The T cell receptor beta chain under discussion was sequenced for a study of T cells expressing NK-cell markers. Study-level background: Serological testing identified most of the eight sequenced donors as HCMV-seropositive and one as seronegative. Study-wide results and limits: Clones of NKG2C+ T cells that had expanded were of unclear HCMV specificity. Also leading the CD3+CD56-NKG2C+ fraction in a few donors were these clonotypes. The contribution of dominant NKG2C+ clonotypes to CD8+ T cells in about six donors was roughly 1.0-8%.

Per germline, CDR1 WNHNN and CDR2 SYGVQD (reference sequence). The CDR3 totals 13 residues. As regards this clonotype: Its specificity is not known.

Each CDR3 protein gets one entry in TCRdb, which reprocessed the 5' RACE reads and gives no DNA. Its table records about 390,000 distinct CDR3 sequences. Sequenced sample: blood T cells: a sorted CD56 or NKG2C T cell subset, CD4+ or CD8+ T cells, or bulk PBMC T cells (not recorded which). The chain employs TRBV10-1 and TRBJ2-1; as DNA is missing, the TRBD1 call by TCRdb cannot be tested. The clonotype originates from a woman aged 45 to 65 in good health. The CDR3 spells CASSAFPGEEQFF.